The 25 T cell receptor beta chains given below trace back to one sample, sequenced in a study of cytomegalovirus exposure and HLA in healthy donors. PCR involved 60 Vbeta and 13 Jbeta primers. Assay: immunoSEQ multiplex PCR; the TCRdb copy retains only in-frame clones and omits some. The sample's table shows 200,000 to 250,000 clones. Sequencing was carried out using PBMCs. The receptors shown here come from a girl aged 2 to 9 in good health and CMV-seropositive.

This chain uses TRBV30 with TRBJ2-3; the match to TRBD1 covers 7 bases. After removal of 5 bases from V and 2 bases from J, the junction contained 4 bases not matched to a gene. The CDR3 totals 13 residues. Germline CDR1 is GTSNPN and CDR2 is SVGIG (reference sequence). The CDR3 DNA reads TGTGCCTGGGTGACAGGGACCACAGATACGCAGTATTTT. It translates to CAWVTGTTDTQYF.

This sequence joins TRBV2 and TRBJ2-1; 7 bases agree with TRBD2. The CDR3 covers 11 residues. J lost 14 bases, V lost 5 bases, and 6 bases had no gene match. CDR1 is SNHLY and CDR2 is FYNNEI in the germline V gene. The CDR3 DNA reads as TGTGCCAGCAGTCGGGAGGTGGGGGAGTTCTTC. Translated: CASSREVGEFF.

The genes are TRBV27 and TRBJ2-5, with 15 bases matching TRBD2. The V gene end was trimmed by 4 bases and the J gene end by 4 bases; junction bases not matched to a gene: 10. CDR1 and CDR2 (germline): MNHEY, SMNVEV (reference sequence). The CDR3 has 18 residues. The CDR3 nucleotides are TGTGCCAGCAGTTGGAGAGGGACTAGCGGGAGGAATCGAGAGACCCAGTACTTC. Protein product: CASSWRGTSGRNRETQYF.

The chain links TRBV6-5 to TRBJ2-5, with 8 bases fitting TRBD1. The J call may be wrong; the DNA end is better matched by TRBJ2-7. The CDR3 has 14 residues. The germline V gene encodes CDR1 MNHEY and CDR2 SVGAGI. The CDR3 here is CASSNLRQGSEQYF. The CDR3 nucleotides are TGTGCCAGCAGTAACCTTCGACAGGGGAGCGAGCAGTACTTC.

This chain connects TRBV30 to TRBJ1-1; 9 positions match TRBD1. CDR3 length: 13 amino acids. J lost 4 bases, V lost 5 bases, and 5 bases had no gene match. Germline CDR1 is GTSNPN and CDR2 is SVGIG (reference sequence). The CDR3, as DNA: TGTGCCTGGTGGGACAGGGCGGCCACTGAAGCTTTCTTT. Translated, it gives CAWWDRAATEAFF.

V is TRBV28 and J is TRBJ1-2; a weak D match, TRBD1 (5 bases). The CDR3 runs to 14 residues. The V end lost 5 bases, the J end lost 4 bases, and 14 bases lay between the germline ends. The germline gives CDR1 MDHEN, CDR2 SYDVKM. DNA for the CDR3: TGTGCCAGCAGTCCAAAGGAGGGGCTCTATGGCTACACCTTC. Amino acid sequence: CASSPKEGLYGYTF.

CDR3 bases: TGTGCCAGCAGTTGGGGGGGAGGCGGGAATGGCTACACCTTC. It yields the protein CASSWGGGGNGYTF. The rearrangement joins TRBV25-1 to TRBJ1-2, with a tentative D call TRBD1 (5 bases). This CDR3 spans 14 amino acids. Germline V CDR1 and CDR2: MGHDK, SYGVNS. Trimming cost V 5 bases and J 6 bases, with 16 bases left between them.

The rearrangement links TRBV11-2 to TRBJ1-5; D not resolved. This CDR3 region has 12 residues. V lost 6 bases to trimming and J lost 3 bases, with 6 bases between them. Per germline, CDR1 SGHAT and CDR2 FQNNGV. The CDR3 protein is CASSQDNQPQHF. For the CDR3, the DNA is TGTGCCAGCAGTCAGGACAATCAGCCCCAGCATTTT.

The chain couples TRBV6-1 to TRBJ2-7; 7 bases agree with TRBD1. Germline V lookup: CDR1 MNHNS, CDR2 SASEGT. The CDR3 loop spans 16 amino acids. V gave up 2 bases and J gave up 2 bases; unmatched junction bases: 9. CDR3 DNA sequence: TGTGCCAGCAGTGAAATTCGGGACAGCCTAACCTACGAGCAGTACTTC. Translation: CASSEIRDSLTYEQYF.

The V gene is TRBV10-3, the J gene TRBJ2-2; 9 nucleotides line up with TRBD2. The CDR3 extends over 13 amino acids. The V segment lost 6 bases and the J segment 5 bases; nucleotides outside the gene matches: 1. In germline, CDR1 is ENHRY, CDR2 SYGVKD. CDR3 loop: CAIRRGGTGELFF. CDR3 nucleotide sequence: TGTGCCATCAGGCGGGGGGGTACCGGGGAGCTGTTTTTT.

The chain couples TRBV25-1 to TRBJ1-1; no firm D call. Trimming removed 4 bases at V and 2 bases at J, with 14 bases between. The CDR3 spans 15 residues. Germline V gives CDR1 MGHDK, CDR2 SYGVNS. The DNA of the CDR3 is TGTGCCAGCAGTGGAACAATGAGGGTAAACACTGAAGCTTTCTTT. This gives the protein CASSGTMRVNTEAFF.

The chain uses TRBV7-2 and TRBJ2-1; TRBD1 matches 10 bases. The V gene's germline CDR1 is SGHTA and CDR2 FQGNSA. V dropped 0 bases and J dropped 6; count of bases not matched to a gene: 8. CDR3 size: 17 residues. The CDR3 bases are TGTGCCAGCAGCTTAGCCCCCTCCCGGACAGGGGGCAATGAGCAGTTCTTC. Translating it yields CASSLAPSRTGGNEQFF.

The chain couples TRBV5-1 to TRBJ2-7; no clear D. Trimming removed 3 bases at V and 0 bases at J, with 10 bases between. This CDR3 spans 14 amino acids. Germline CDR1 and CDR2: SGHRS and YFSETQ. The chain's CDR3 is CASSYDLPSYEQYF. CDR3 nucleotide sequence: TGCGCCAGCAGCTACGACTTACCCTCCTACGAGCAGTACTTC.

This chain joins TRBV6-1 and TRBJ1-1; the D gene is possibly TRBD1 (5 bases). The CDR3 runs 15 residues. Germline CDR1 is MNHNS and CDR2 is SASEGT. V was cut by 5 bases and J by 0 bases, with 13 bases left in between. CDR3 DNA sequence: TGTGCCAGCAGTATGCCGGGGGTAATGAACACTGAAGCTTTCTTT. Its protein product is CASSMPGVMNTEAFF.

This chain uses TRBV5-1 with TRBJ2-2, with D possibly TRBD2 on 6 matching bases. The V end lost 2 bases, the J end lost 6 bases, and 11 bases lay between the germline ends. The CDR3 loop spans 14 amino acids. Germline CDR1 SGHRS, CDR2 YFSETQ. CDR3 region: CASSLWEVPGELFF. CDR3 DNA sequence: TGCGCCAGCAGCTTATGGGAGGTCCCCGGGGAGCTGTTTTTT.

CDR3 loop: CASSMSTGSSYEQYF. The CDR3 DNA sequence: TGTGCCAGTAGTATGTCGACAGGGAGCTCCTACGAGCAGTACTTC. The chain employs TRBV19 and TRBJ2-5; 7 positions agree with TRBD1. The J call may be mistaken, given a closer DNA end match to TRBJ2-7. The CDR3 loop spans 15 amino acids. Germline CDR1 reads LNHDA; CDR2 reads SQIVND (reference sequence).

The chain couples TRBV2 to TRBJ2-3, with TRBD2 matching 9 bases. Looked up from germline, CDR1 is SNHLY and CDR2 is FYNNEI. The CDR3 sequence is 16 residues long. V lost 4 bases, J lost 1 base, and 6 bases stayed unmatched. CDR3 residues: CASSAGAGGGTDTQYF. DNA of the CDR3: TGTGCCAGCAGTGCAGGAGCGGGAGGAGGCACAGATACGCAGTATTTT.

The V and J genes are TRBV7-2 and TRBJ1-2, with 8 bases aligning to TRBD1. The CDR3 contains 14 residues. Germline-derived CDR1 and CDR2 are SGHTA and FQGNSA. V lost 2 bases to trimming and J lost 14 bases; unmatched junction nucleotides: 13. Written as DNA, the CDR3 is TGTGCCAGCAGCTTACGGGACAGGACCTACAGTGAGACCTTC. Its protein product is CASSLRDRTYSETF.

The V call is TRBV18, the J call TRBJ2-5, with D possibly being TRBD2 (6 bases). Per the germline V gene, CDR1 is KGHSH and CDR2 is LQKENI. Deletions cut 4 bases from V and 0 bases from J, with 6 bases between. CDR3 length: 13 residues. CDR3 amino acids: CASSLADQETQYF. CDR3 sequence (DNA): TGTGCCAGCTCACTAGCGGACCAAGAGACCCAGTACTTC.

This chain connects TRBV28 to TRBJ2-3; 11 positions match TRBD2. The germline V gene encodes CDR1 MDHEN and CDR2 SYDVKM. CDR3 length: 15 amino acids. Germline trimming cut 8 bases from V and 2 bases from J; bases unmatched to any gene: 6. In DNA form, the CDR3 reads TGTGCCAGCTCCGGACTAGCGGGCTACACAGATACGCAGTATTTT. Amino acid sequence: CASSGLAGYTDTQYF. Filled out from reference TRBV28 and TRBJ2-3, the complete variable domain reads DVKVTQSSRYLVKRTGEKVFLECVQDMDHENMFWYRQDPGLGLRLIYFSYDVKMKEKGDIPEGYSVSREKKERFSLILESASTNQTSMYLCASSGLAGYTDTQYFGPGTRLTVL.

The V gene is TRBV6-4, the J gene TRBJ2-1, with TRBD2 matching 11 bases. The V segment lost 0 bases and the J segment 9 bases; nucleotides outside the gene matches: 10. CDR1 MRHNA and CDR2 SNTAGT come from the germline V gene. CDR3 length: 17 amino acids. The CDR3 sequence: CASSDSLSGRGAGEQFF. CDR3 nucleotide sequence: TGTGCCAGCAGTGACTCCCTTAGCGGGAGGGGGGCCGGTGAGCAGTTCTTC.

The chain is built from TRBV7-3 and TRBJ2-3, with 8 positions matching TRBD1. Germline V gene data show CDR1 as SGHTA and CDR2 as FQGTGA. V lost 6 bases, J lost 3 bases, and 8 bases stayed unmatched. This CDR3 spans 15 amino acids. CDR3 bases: TGTGCCAGCAGTCAGGGACAGGTGTCAACAGATACGCAGTATTTT. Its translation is CASSQGQVSTDTQYF.

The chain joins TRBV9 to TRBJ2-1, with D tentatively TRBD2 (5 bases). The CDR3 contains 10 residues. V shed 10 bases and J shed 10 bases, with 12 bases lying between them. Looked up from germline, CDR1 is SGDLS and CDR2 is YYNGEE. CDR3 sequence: CASGSGEQFF. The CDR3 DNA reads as TGTGCCTCTGGGTCGGGGGAGCAGTTCTTC.

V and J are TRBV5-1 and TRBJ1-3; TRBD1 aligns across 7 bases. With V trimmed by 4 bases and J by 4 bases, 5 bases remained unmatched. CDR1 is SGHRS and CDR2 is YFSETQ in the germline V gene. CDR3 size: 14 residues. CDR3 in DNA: TGCGCCAGCAGCCCTGGGACAGAGGGAAACACCATATATTTT. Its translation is CASSPGTEGNTIYF.

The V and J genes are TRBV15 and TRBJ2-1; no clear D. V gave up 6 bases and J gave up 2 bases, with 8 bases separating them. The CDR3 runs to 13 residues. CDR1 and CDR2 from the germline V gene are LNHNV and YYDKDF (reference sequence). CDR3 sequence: CATSDSTYNEQFF. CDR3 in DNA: TGTGCCACCAGTGATAGTACCTACAATGAGCAGTTCTTC.